The 18 T cell receptor beta chains below come from one sample, sequenced in a study of CD8 T cells in Susac syndrome. Random-hexamer reverse transcription was applied to roughly 0.5 to 1 ug RNA. TCRdb independently ran MiXCR on the immunoSEQ multiplex PCR reads; one entry per CDR3 protein. This sample carries approximately 300,000 distinct CDR3 sequences, roughly 90% of them seen once, and the ten largest clones take approximately 0.18%. The source material was CD8+ T cells from PBMCs. These receptors originate from a human donor with multiple sclerosis.

The chain carries TRBV19 and TRBJ1-5; TRBD1 is a possible D gene (6 bases). V was cut by 3 bases and J by 5 bases, with 17 bases left in between. The germline V gene has CDR1 LNHDA and CDR2 SQIVND (reference sequence). This CDR3 is built from 16 residues. In DNA, the CDR3 is TGTGCCAGTAGTATCATGCTGGGGGCGCGGGATCAGCCCCAGCATTTT. Amino acids: CASSIMLGARDQPQHF. The variable domain in full, with the rest retrieved from reference TRBV19 and TRBJ1-5, is DGGITQSPKYLFRKEGQNVTLSCEQNLNHDAMYWYRQDPGQGLRLIYYSQIVNDFQKGDIAEGYSVSREKKESFPLTVTSAQKNPTAFYLCASSIMLGARDQPQHFGDGTRLSIL.

The chain recombines TRBV5-1 with TRBJ2-2; no reliable D call. The CDR3 covers 16 residues. The germline V gene has CDR1 SGHRS and CDR2 YFSETQ. The V end lost 0 bases, the J end lost 0 bases, and 9 bases lay between the germline ends. The CDR3, as DNA: TGCGCCAGCAGCTTGGAGGGCACGACGAACACCGGGGAGCTGTTTTTT. Translated: CASSLEGTTNTGELFF.

This chain links TRBV7-8 with TRBJ1-4; 8 positions match TRBD1. Per the germline V gene, CDR1 is SGHVS and CDR2 is FQNEAQ. V lost 2 bases to trimming and J lost 7 bases; unmatched junction nucleotides: 9. This CDR3 contains 16 residues. The CDR3 is CASSLLRTGSGEKLFF. CDR3 nucleotides: TGTGCCAGCAGCTTATTGCGGACAGGGTCAGGTGAAAAACTGTTTTTT.

V usage is TRBV20-1 and J usage is TRBJ2-7; D not certain. Trimming removed 0 bases at V and 3 bases at J, with 12 bases between. This CDR3 has 14 amino acids. The germline V gene has CDR1 DFQATT and CDR2 SNEGSKA (reference sequence). The CDR3 loop is CSARDNAQFYEQYF. CDR3 nucleotides: TGCAGTGCTAGAGATAACGCCCAGTTCTACGAGCAGTACTTC.

The genes are TRBV6-2 or TRBV6-3 and TRBJ2-1; unclear D gene. Trimming removed 0 bases from V and 7 bases from J, with 10 bases in between. The CDR3 length is 14 residues. Germline CDR1 and CDR2: MNHEY and SVGEGT. The CDR3 protein is CASSYSFGDNEQFF. In DNA, the CDR3 is TGTGCCAGCAGTTACTCTTTCGGTGATAATGAGCAGTTCTTC.

The chain recombines TRBV6-4 with TRBJ1-1, with 8 nucleotides matching TRBD1. The V segment lost 3 bases and the J segment 4 bases; nucleotides outside the gene matches: 7. CDR1 and CDR2 (germline): MRHNA, SNTAGT. The CDR3 is 15 residues long. In DNA, the CDR3 is TGTGCCAGCAGTGAGGACGGACAGGGCGGCACTGAAGCTTTCTTT. It codes for CASSEDGQGGTEAFF.

V gene TRBV7-3 combines with J gene TRBJ2-4; tentatively, D is TRBD1 (6 bases). The germline CDR1 and CDR2 sequences are SGHTA and FQGTGA. The CDR3 is 14 residues long. Trimming shortened V by 5 bases and J by 4 bases, and 12 bases separated the two germline ends. The CDR3 region is CASSPQGCKNIQYF. Here the CDR3 DNA reads TGTGCCAGCAGCCCACAGGGTTGTAAAAACATTCAGTACTTC.

The chain recombines TRBV15 with TRBJ2-2, with D unclear. V was trimmed by 5 bases and J by 8 bases, leaving 6 bases between them. This CDR3 is 11 amino acids long. The germline gives CDR1 LNHNV, CDR2 YYDKDF (reference sequence). CDR3 DNA sequence: TGTGCCACCAGCCTCCGAGGGGAGCTGTTTTTT. It translates to CATSLRGELFF.

The J gene is TRBJ1-1, the V gene TRBV13, with 9 bases identical to TRBD1. V lost 4 bases to trimming and J lost 2 bases; unmatched junction nucleotides: 14. The CDR3 runs 18 residues. The germline V gene encodes CDR1 PRHDT and CDR2 FYEKMQ (reference sequence). The CDR3 reads CASSSLIPLTGGNTEAFF. As DNA, the CDR3 is TGTGCCAGCAGCTCCCTTATCCCCCTGACAGGGGGTAACACTGAAGCTTTCTTT.

The rearrangement uses TRBV5-6 and TRBJ2-1; D remains ambiguous. Trimming took off 1 base at V and 8 bases at J, with 10 bases between the two ends. Germline CDR1 SGHDT, CDR2 YYEEEE. This CDR3 is built from 13 residues. CDR3: CASSLLLSDEQFF. CDR3 bases: TGTGCCAGCAGCTTGTTGCTCTCTGATGAGCAGTTCTTC.

The gene calls are TRBV7-2 and TRBJ2-7; 7 bases are shared with TRBD1. Trimming removed 2 bases from V and 2 bases from J; junction bases left unmatched: 3. Germline V gives CDR1 SGHTA, CDR2 FQGNSA. The CDR3 length is 14 residues. In nucleotides, the CDR3 is TGTGCCAGCAGCTTACTGACAGGGACCTACGAGCAGTACTTC. It specifies CASSLLTGTYEQYF.

The V gene is TRBV11-2, the J gene TRBJ2-7, with a possible D match to TRBD2 (6 bases). The CDR3 is made up of 14 amino acids. Germline values: CDR1 SGHAT, CDR2 FQNNGV. V was cut by 4 bases and J by 2 bases, with 12 bases left in between. The CDR3 loop is CASSWGDRAYEQYF. The CDR3 DNA is TGTGCCAGCAGCTGGGGGGACCGAGCCTACGAGCAGTACTTC.

This clonotype was observed once. The rearrangement joins TRBV29-1 to TRBJ2-7, with 9 bases lining up with TRBD2. V lost 8 bases, J lost 0 bases, and 8 bases stayed unmatched. Looked up from germline, CDR1 is SQVTM and CDR2 is ANQGSEA. This CDR3 comprises 14 residues. CDR3 DNA: TGCAGCATCATAGCGGGAGATTCCTCCTACGAGCAGTACTTC. Its protein is CSIIAGDSSYEQYF.

This chain joins TRBV29-1 and TRBJ2-2; no clear D. This CDR3 comprises 10 residues. The V end was cut by 6 bases, the J end by 4 bases, with 3 bases between. CDR1 SQVTM and CDR2 ANQGSEA come from the germline V gene. The CDR3 DNA sequence: TGCAGCGTCCTCACCGGGGAGCTGTTTTTT. Its translation is CSVLTGELFF.

This chain uses TRBV2 with TRBJ1-5; unclear D gene. This CDR3 is built from 13 residues. Germline V gene sequence: CDR1 SNHLY, CDR2 FYNNEI. The V end lost 6 bases, the J end lost 2 bases, and 8 bases lay between the germline ends. CDR3 sequence reads: CASRDGGNQPQHF. In nucleotides, the CDR3 is TGTGCCAGCAGGGACGGTGGCAATCAGCCCCAGCATTTT.

This clonotype was counted once. V gene TRBV7-9 combines with J gene TRBJ2-7, with TRBD1 identical over 8 bases. This CDR3 spans 15 amino acids. J was trimmed by 2 bases and V by 3 bases; bases with no gene match: 6. Germline CDR1 reads SEHNR; CDR2 reads FQNEAQ (reference sequence). The CDR3: CASSFGSQGAYEQYF. The CDR3 DNA follows: TGTGCCAGCAGCTTTGGCTCACAGGGGGCCTACGAGCAGTACTTC.

The chain joins TRBV21-1 to TRBJ1-2; the table's TRBD1 call for D was not verified on the DNA. TRBV21-1 has pseudogene status. The CDR3 has 13 residues. CDR3 in amino acids: CASSTLGGYGYTF. In DNA, the CDR3 is TGTGCCAGCAGTACCTTGGGGGGCTATGGCTACACCTTC.

The chain is built from TRBV27 and TRBJ2-1; 9 positions match TRBD2. The CDR3 runs to 20 residues. V lost 3 bases and J lost 4; bases outside the gene matches: 19. CDR1 and CDR2 from the germline V gene are MNHEY and SMNVEV (reference sequence). The CDR3 is CASSLASGPIAGVPYNEQFF. The CDR3 DNA follows: TGTGCCAGCAGTTTGGCCTCCGGCCCCATAGCGGGAGTGCCTTACAATGAGCAGTTCTTC.